A selection of T cell receptor beta chains follows, all from one sample in a study of vaccination and CD4 T cells after COVID-19. Their specific antigens are unknown. TCRdb re-called the PCR reads through MiXCR, storing one row per CDR3 protein. The sample has around 10,000 distinct CDR3 sequences; roughly 28% are singletons. Sequenced: CD4+ T cells from blood, cultured in vitro. The receptor set was obtained from a human donor in good health. Both conserved end residues are part of each CDR3. A D gene is named only where the DNA matches it firmly. Clone size is given for some rows only: seen once, a few or many times, or a class if the clone is expanded.

abundance,j_gene,d_gene,v_gene,CDR3aa,CDR3nt
few,TRBJ2-5,-,TRBV19,CASSSPRGGQETQYF,TGTGCCAGTAGTAGCCCGCGAGGGGGCCAAGAGACCCAGTACTTC
few,TRBJ2-7,TRBD2,TRBV20-1,CSAKTSGRARTYEQYF,TGCAGTGCAAAGACTAGCGGGAGGGCCCGGACCTACGAGCAGTACTTC
once,TRBJ2-1,-,TRBV4-3,CASSQGLLVANEQFF,TGCGCCAGCAGCCAAGGCCTTCTAGTTGCAAATGAGCAGTTCTTC
-,TRBJ2-3,-,TRBV7-9,CASSLGPDLAQYF,TGTGCCAGCAGCTTAGGCCCCGATTTGGCGCAGTATTTT
-,TRBJ2-1,-,TRBV19,CASSLSERYNEQFF,TGTGCCAGTAGTCTGTCGGAGAGATACAATGAGCAGTTCTTC
-,TRBJ1-4,-,TRBV20-1,CGALEFPKLFF,TGCGGTGCTTTGGAGTTTCCGAAACTGTTTTTT
-,TRBJ2-3,TRBD2,TRBV5-1,CASSLGGGGSHTDTQYF,TGCGCCAGCAGCTTGGGAGGAGGCGGGAGCCACACAGATACGCAGTATTTT
medium-sized,TRBJ2-7,-,TRBV6-2/TRBV6-3,CASSYARDIVGEQYF,TGTGCCAGCAGTTACGCCCGGGACATAGTCGGCGAGCAGTACTTC
few,TRBJ2-5,TRBD2,TRBV6-1,CASSATSGVRGGETQYF,TGTGCCAGCAGTGCGACTAGCGGGGTTCGCGGCGGGGAGACCCAGTACTTC
-,TRBJ1-1,TRBD1,TRBV28,CASKEGAFASEAFF,TGTGCCAGCAAGGAGGGGGCGTTTGCCTCTGAAGCTTTCTTT
few,TRBJ2-1,TRBD2,TRBV5-3,CARSLRGSGRACEQFF,TGTGCCAGAAGCCTACGGGGTAGCGGGAGGGCCTGTGAGCAGTTCTTC